A single T cell receptor (beta chain) is shown here with its context. The data derive from a study of OX40 agonist ivuxolimab in advanced cancers. Germline assignment: CDR1 SGHAT and CDR2 FQDESV (reference sequence). J lost 4 bases, V lost 5 bases, and 4 bases had no gene match. The CDR3 runs 14 residues. The data were produced by immunoSEQ multiplex PCR, yet TCRdb's version contains in-frame clones alone and is incomplete. The top ten hold about 1.7% of the sample, which has around 83,000 clones, about 90% seen once. The starting material was CD4+ or CD8+ T cells sorted from blood, obtained in a trial of the OX40 agonist ivuxolimab. This clonotype originated in an adult with an advanced solid tumor such as melanoma, head and neck, liver or kidney cancer. The chain has TRBV11-1 and TRBJ2-5, with TRBD2 identical over 10 bases. The CDR3: CASSRLAGGETQYF. CDR3 nucleotides: TGTGCCAGCAGCCGTTTAGCGGGAGGAGAGACCCAGTACTTC.